Following are 12 T cell receptor beta chains from one sample sequenced in a study of blood T cell repertoires in COVID-19. Produced via immunoSEQ multiplex PCR; TCRdb's table is partial and in-frame only. The sample contains about 250,000 clones, around four fifths of which appear only once. The material sequenced was peripheral blood. Source of these receptors: a man older than 75 with acute or convalescent COVID-19.

The V and J genes are TRBV29-1 and TRBJ2-2; TRBD1 matches 10 bases. V was pared by 4 bases and J by 4 bases, with 0 bases of the junction left unmatched. The CDR3 totals 13 residues. Germline CDR1 and CDR2: SQVTM and ANQGSEA. The CDR3, as DNA: TGCAGCGTTGGGGACAGGGGCACCGGGGAGCTGTTTTTT. Translating gives CSVGDRGTGELFF.

The chain carries TRBV5-1 and TRBJ2-7; D might be TRBD2 (7 bases). V dropped 1 base and J dropped 7 bases, with 15 bases sitting between them. Germline V CDR1 and CDR2: SGHRS, YFSETQ. The CDR3 totals 14 residues. The CDR3 DNA reads TGCGCCAGCAGCTTGACGGCGGGGGCGAGAGAGCAGTACTTC. Amino acids: CASSLTAGAREQYF.

The genes are TRBV2 and TRBJ1-6; no clear D. The CDR3 runs to 14 residues. Trimming cost V 7 bases and J 0 bases, with 7 bases left between them. Per the germline V gene, CDR1 is SNHLY and CDR2 is FYNNEI. The CDR3 sequence is CASNGGSYNSPLHF. In DNA, the CDR3 is TGTGCCAGCAATGGAGGCTCCTATAATTCACCCCTCCACTTT.

The chain is built from TRBV5-6 and TRBJ2-3, with TRBD2 as a possible D gene (6 bases). V was clipped by 2 bases and J by 0 bases, with 10 bases between them. CDR1 is SGHDT and CDR2 is YYEEEE in the germline V gene. The CDR3 length is 15 residues. CDR3 amino acids: CASSFDRGSTDTQYF. DNA for the CDR3: TGTGCCAGCAGCTTCGACCGGGGGAGCACAGATACGCAGTATTTT.

This clone was counted a few times. The J gene is TRBJ2-7, the V gene TRBV6-5; 7 bases match TRBD2. From germline, CDR1 is MNHEY and CDR2 SVGAGI. The CDR3 is 14 amino acids. V was clipped by 3 bases and J by 7 bases; unmatched bases: 9. Written as DNA, the CDR3 is TGTGCCAGCAGTTATAGTGAGGTGCGGGAGGAGCAGTACTTC. Its protein is CASSYSEVREEQYF.

The genes are TRBV30 and TRBJ2-7; 9 nucleotides line up with TRBD1. The CDR3 has 15 amino acids. The germline V gene encodes CDR1 GTSNPN and CDR2 SVGIG (reference sequence). The CDR3 bases are TGTGCAACGATAAGCGGGGACAGGGTCTCCTACGAGCAGTACTTC. This translates into CATISGDRVSYEQYF. The complete variable domain, with remaining parts taken from reference TRBV30 and TRBJ2-7, reads SQTIHQWPATLVQPVGSPLSLECTVEGTSNPNLYWYRQAAGRGLQLLFYSVGIGQISSEVPQNLSASRPQDRQFILSSKKLLLSDSGFYLCATISGDRVSYEQYFGPGTRLTVT.

This clone has more than one count but fewer than ten. The gene calls are TRBV19 and TRBJ2-7, with 8 bases matching TRBD2. CDR3 length equals 13 residues. V dropped 4 bases and J dropped 6; count of bases not matched to a gene: 5. Germline loops: CDR1 LNHDA, CDR2 SQIVND (reference sequence). The CDR3 loop is CASSTLAGLEQYF. The CDR3 nucleotides read TGTGCCAGTAGTACCCTAGCGGGTCTCGAGCAGTACTTC.

This clone was observed a single time. The V and J genes are TRBV19 and TRBJ2-2; 7 bases fit TRBD1. J lost 5 bases, V lost 7 bases, and 10 bases had no gene match. Germline V gene data show CDR1 as LNHDA and CDR2 as SQIVND (reference sequence). The CDR3 covers 15 residues. DNA of the CDR3: TGTGCCAGTACCCCTAGACAGGGTTGGACCGGGGAGCTGTTTTTT. Amino acids: CASTPRQGWTGELFF.

The chain links TRBV3-1 (or the pseudogene TRBV3-2) to TRBJ1-4, with 9 positions matching TRBD1. CDR3 length: 16 residues. The germline CDR1 and CDR2 sequences are LGHDT and YNNKEL (reference sequence). The ends lost 3 bases at V and 8 bases at J; junction bases unmatched: 10. The CDR3 protein is CASSHRDRVLLEKLFF. CDR3 in DNA: TGTGCCAGCAGCCACAGGGACAGGGTATTGCTCGAAAAACTGTTTTTT.

The rearrangement links TRBV30 to TRBJ2-5; TRBD2 is a possible D gene (5 bases). V lost 4 bases, J lost 1 base, and 10 bases lay in between. CDR1 is GTSNPN, CDR2 SVGIG, per germline (reference sequence). This CDR3 has 13 residues. This chain's CDR3 is CAWKFGGQETQYF. CDR3 in DNA: TGTGCCTGGAAGTTCGGAGGCCAAGAGACCCAGTACTTC.

V usage is TRBV11-2 and J usage is TRBJ1-3, with 12 bases identical to TRBD1. This CDR3 is built from 16 residues. The germline CDR1 and CDR2 sequences are SGHAT and FQNNGV. V dropped 5 bases and J dropped 8; count of bases not matched to a gene: 10. The DNA for the CDR3 is TGTGCCAGCAGCAGACACTGGGACAGGGGGCCGGACACCATATATTTT. Its protein product is CASSRHWDRGPDTIYF. Full variable domain (rest looked up from reference TRBV11-2 and TRBJ1-3): EAGVAQSPRYKIIEKRQSVAFWCNPISGHATLYWYQQILGQGPKLLIQFQNNGVVDDSQLPKDRFSAERLKGVDSTLKIQPAKLEDSAVYLCASSRHWDRGPDTIYFGEGSWLTVV.

The chain has TRBV6-4 and TRBJ2-6; 8 bases agree with TRBD2. CDR3 length equals 19 residues. Trimming removed 5 bases from V and 0 bases from J; junction bases left unmatched: 12. Germline CDR1 and CDR2: MRHNA and SNTAGT. The DNA for the CDR3 is TGTGCCAGCAGTTCAGCTTCTCCGGGGGGGAGCTCTGGGGCCAACGTCCTGACTTTC. It yields the protein CASSSASPGGSSGANVLTF.